The present entry profiles one T cell receptor beta chain with its context. Generated by immunoSEQ multiplex PCR, the TCRdb table keeps only in-frame clones and is missing some. The sample carries around 78,000 clones, approximately 95% recorded once. The data are from a study of technical replicates of blood from several donors. The clonotype originates from a human donor in good health. Sequenced sample: T cells isolated from PBMCs.

The CDR3 is CASSYVGRASPQYF. The CDR3 bases are TGTGCCAGCAGTTACGTTGGCAGGGCGTCCCCTCAGTACTTC. The chain links TRBV6-5 to TRBJ2-7, with D possibly being TRBD1 (5 bases). Germline V gene lookup returns CDR1 MNHEY and CDR2 SVGAGI. Trimming removed 2 bases at V and 10 bases at J, with 18 bases between. This CDR3 region has 14 residues.